This T cell receptor beta chain was obtained from a study of shared clonotypes between healthy human individuals. Study at large: Donors consisted of two women and a few men between 18 and 49.

Of note for this clone: Its target is not known.

In the original analysis: From ImmunoSEQ came sequences covering only the junction and carrying no quality scores, so filtering differed. Generated by immunoSEQ multiplex PCR, the TCRdb table keeps only in-frame clones and is missing some. Clone size and V and J calls were adopted from that table, with D and trimming inferred from the DNA. The sample yields roughly 1 million clones, about 75% seen once. Study-level points and caveats: Shared clonotypes across all four donors exceeded non-shared ones in generation probability.

The study drew its donors from healthy HIV-negative adults without recent acute infections or vaccinations. Sequencing used memory CD4+ T cells sorted from blood. The subset is: CD45RA-negative fraction. This TCR derives from a man aged 18 to 29 in good health.

CDR3 loop: CASSFQLAGRSYEQYF. The CDR3 nucleotides are TGTGCCAGCAGCTTCCAGCTAGCGGGGCGGTCCTACGAGCAGTACTTC. The J gene is TRBJ2-7, the V gene TRBV7-2; 9 positions match TRBD2. The CDR3 consists of 16 residues. CDR1 SGHTA and CDR2 FQGNSA come from the germline V gene. Trimming at V came to 3 bases and at J to 1 base, leaving 7 bases not matched to a gene.